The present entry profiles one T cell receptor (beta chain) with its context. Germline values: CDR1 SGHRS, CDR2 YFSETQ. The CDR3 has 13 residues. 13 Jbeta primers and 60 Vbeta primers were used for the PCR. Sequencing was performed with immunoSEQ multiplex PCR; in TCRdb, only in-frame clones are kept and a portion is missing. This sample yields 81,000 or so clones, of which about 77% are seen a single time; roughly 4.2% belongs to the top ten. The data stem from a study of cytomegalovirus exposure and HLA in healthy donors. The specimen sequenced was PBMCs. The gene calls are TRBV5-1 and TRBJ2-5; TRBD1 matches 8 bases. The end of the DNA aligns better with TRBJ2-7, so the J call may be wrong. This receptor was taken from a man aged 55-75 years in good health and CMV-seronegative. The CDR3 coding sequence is TGCGCCAGCAGCGGAGGACAGGGATACGAGCAGTACTTC. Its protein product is CASSGGQGYEQYF.